This TCR beta chain was sequenced during a study of T cell responses to AZD1222 COVID-19 vaccine. The table came from immunoSEQ multiplex PCR; TCRdb's copy has only in-frame clones and leaves some out. Of about 130,000 clones listed, roughly nine tenths were seen once; the top ten hold just under 6.5%. The trim removed 5 bases at V and 4 bases at J, leaving 6 bases unmatched. Germline V lookup: CDR1 MNHEY, CDR2 SVGAGI. The CDR3 is made up of 14 amino acids. The input for sequencing was peripheral blood, taken on day 0 of AZD1222 vaccination. The receptor's source is an adult in good health. The V and J genes are TRBV6-5 and TRBJ2-5; 8 nucleotides match TRBD2. The CDR3 bases are TGTGCCAGCAGTACAACCGGGGGGGGAGAGACCCAGTACTTC. Protein sequence: CASSTTGGGETQYF.